This is a list of T cell receptor beta chains from one sample in a study of control samples from healthy donors and cancer patients. The data were produced by immunoSEQ multiplex PCR, yet TCRdb's version contains in-frame clones alone and is incomplete. The sample lists 150,000 or so clones, about 90% occurring once. The specimen sequenced was blood. The receptors come from a woman in her twenties or thirties in good health. The CDR3 runs from the conserved cysteine through the conserved F or W. The order of the fields is J gene, clone size, D gene, V gene, CDR3 protein, CDR3 DNA. A D gene is named only where the DNA matches it firmly. Only some rows state a clone size, as once, few, many or a class for expanded clones.

TRBJ2-1 once . TRBV9 CASSVGFNEQFF TGTGCCAGCAGCGTAGGGTTCAATGAGCAGTTCTTC
TRBJ2-1 . TRBD2 TRBV27 CASSFSPGLANNEQFF TGTGCCAGCAGTTTCTCGCCGGGACTAGCGAACAATGAGCAGTTCTTC
TRBJ2-1 . . TRBV5-6 CASRADWNNEQFF TGTGCCAGCAGGGCGGACTGGAACAATGAGCAGTTCTTC
TRBJ1-4 . TRBD1 TRBV7-8 CASSPGTGGEKLFF TGTGCCAGCAGCCCAGGGACAGGGGGTGAAAAACTGTTTTTT
TRBJ2-3 . TRBD2 TRBV6-6 CASSYLPTSADTQYF TGTGCCAGCAGTTACCTACCGACTAGCGCAGATACGCAGTATTTT
TRBJ1-1 . . TRBV7-9 CASSSKGQPKEAFF TGTGCCAGCAGCTCCAAGGGACAACCCAAAGAAGCTTTCTTT
TRBJ2-3 . . TRBV12-3/TRBV12-4 CASALGDTQYF TGTGCCAGCGCGCTCGGAGATACGCAGTATTTT
TRBJ2-7 . TRBD2 TRBV2 CASSDSVLAAPYEQYF TGTGCCAGCAGTGATTCGGTACTAGCGGCCCCCTACGAGCAGTACTTC
TRBJ2-2 . . TRBV10-1 CASSVGPGELFF TGCGCCAGCAGTGTAGGGCCCGGGGAGCTGTTTTTT
TRBJ2-6 . TRBD1 TRBV14 CASSQGTGPYSGANVLTF TGTGCCAGCAGCCAGGGGACAGGTCCGTACTCTGGGGCCAACGTCCTGACTTTC
TRBJ2-7 . . TRBV4-1 CASSQGGYEQYF TGCGCCAGCAGCCAAGGAGGGTACGAGCAGTACTTC
TRBJ2-1 few . TRBV19 CASRKAENNEQFF TGTGCCAGTAGAAAAGCGGAAAATAATGAGCAGTTCTTC
TRBJ2-7 . TRBD1 TRBV24-1 CATSDPAGTGEEQYF TGTGCCACCAGTGATCCCGCCGGGACAGGGGAAGAGCAGTACTTC
TRBJ1-1 . . TRBV9 CASSEGGGKREAFF TGTGCCAGCAGCGAGGGGGGAGGGAAGAGAGAAGCTTTCTTT
TRBJ2-3 . TRBD2 TRBV19 CASSISPASGMMDTQYF TGTGCCAGTAGTATATCTCCCGCTAGCGGGATGATGGATACGCAGTATTTT
TRBJ1-2 . . TRBV27 CASGGYGRLAGYTF TGTGCCAGCGGGGGGTACGGGCGTTTGGCTGGCTACACCTTC
TRBJ2-7 . TRBD1 TRBV28 CASSPPTDRDEQYF TGTGCCAGCAGTCCCCCCACGGACAGGGACGAGCAGTACTTC
TRBJ1-1 once . TRBV4-1 CASSAQGHTEAFF TGCGCCAGCAGCGCACAGGGTCACACTGAAGCTTTCTTT
TRBJ2-1 once . TRBV27 CASSLSGSYNEQFF TGTGCCAGCAGTTTGAGTGGTTCCTACAATGAGCAGTTCTTC
TRBJ2-7 . . TRBV5-1 CASSPAARGKPNYEQYF TGCGCCAGCAGCCCGGCAGCGAGGGGTAAACCAAACTACGAGCAGTACTTC
TRBJ2-7 . . TRBV5-4 CASSLGASANSYEQYF TGTGCCAGCAGCTTGGGGGCTAGCGCAAACTCCTACGAGCAGTACTTC
TRBJ2-3 . . TRBV4-1 CASSLVELSTDTQYF TGCGCCAGCAGCCTAGTGGAACTTAGCACAGATACGCAGTATTTT
TRBJ2-1 . TRBD1 TRBV4-1 CASSHPGQGGYEQFF TGCGCCAGCAGCCATCCGGGACAGGGGGGGTATGAGCAGTTCTTC
TRBJ1-2 . . TRBV19 CASSIHQMYGYTF TGTGCCAGTAGTATTCATCAGATGTATGGCTACACCTTC
TRBJ2-6 . TRBD2 TRBV5-4 CASSLLLAGGSGANVLTF TGTGCCAGCAGCTTGCTACTAGCGGGGGGTTCTGGGGCCAACGTCCTGACTTTC
TRBJ2-7 . . TRBV5-1 CASSYDRSSSYEQYF TGCGCCAGCAGCTATGACAGGTCCAGCTCCTACGAGCAGTACTTC
TRBJ2-1 once . TRBV2 CASGVGRSSYNEQFF TGTGCCAGCGGCGTTGGCAGGAGCTCCTACAATGAGCAGTTCTTC
TRBJ2-5 . TRBD1 TRBV5-4 CASSSEQGAPYQETQYF TGTGCCAGCAGCAGCGAACAGGGGGCCCCGTACCAAGAGACCCAGTACTTC
TRBJ1-6 few TRBD1 TRBV5-6 CASSDRGRGLLSPLHF TGTGCCAGCAGCGACCGGGGGAGGGGGCTGCTTTCGCCCCTCCACTTT
TRBJ2-3 . . TRBV4-1 CASSPDGVMGTDTQYF TGCGCCAGCAGCCCAGATGGGGTAATGGGGACAGATACGCAGTATTTT
TRBJ2-7 . TRBD2 TRBV28 CASSLGLAGDGLHEQYF TGTGCCAGCAGTTTAGGACTAGCGGGAGACGGTCTTCACGAGCAGTACTTC
TRBJ1-2 once . TRBV6-6 CASSDQPKGSHGYTF TGTGCCAGCAGTGACCAACCGAAAGGATCGCATGGCTACACCTTC
TRBJ2-5 . TRBD1 TRBV6-5 CASSALRDRQETQYF TGTGCCAGCAGCGCGCTCCGGGACAGACAAGAGACCCAGTACTTC
TRBJ2-3 . . TRBV25-1 CASSEQTGTDTQYF TGTGCCAGCAGTGAACAGACGGGCACAGATACGCAGTATTTT
TRBJ2-6 . . TRBV7-9 CASSASLSGANVLTF TGTGCCAGCAGCGCCAGCCTATCTGGGGCCAACGTCCTGACTTTC
TRBJ1-5 . . TRBV24-1 CATSVAGNQPQHF TGTGCCACCAGTGTCGCCGGGAATCAGCCCCAGCATTTT
TRBJ2-1 . TRBD2 TRBV3-1/TRBV3-2 CASSLIAGRSYNEQFF TGTGCCAGCAGCCTGATAGCGGGACGCTCCTACAATGAGCAGTTCTTC
TRBJ1-4 . TRBD1 TRBV6-5 CASSYSWTGAEKLFF TGTGCCAGCAGTTACTCGTGGACAGGGGCTGAAAAACTGTTTTTT
TRBJ2-2 . TRBD2 TRBV7-9 CAGIAGGANTGELFF TGTGCCGGGATAGCGGGAGGGGCGAACACCGGGGAGCTGTTTTTT
TRBJ2-1 . . TRBV5-1 CASRFEFRGRQFF TGCGCCAGCAGATTCGAATTCCGGGGGAGGCAGTTCTTC
TRBJ1-3 . . TRBV9 CASSSRVSGNTIYF TGTGCCAGCAGCTCCCGGGTCTCTGGAAACACCATATATTTT
TRBJ2-1 . . TRBV11-1 CASSPNTDNEQFF TGTGCCAGCTCCCCAAACACGGACAATGAGCAGTTCTTC
TRBJ2-5 . . TRBV9 CASSVDPLGTQYF TGTGCCAGCAGCGTCGACCCCCTGGGGACCCAGTACTTC
TRBJ1-3 once . TRBV15 CATSRDLSSGNTIYF TGTGCCACCAGCAGAGATTTAAGCTCTGGAAACACCATATATTTT
TRBJ1-5 . . TRBV4-1 CASSQVGRTGGQPQHF TGCGCCAGCAGCCAAGTCGGACGTACGGGGGGGCAGCCCCAGCATTTT
TRBJ2-2 . TRBD2 TRBV3-1/TRBV3-2 CASSRGGMRELFF TGTGCCAGCAGCCGGGGGGGGATGAGGGAGCTGTTTTTT
TRBJ1-5 . TRBD1 TRBV19 CASSVRDRGHNQPQHF TGTGCCAGTAGTGTCCGGGACAGGGGGCACAATCAGCCCCAGCATTTT
TRBJ2-5 . . TRBV12-3/TRBV12-4 CASSSTGTQYF TGTGCCAGCAGCTCTACGGGTACCCAGTACTTC
TRBJ2-5 few . TRBV6-5 CASKELTKETQYF TGTGCCAGCAAGGAACTCACGAAAGAGACCCAGTACTTC
TRBJ2-1 . TRBD2 TRBV7-9 CASTPPAPGNAAGNEQFF TGTGCCAGCACCCCACCCGCGCCAGGGAATGCAGCGGGGAATGAGCAGTTCTTC
TRBJ2-3 . . TRBV11-2 CASSLKPGLAYTQYF TGTGCCAGCAGCCTAAAGCCGGGATTAGCTTATACGCAGTATTTT
TRBJ1-2 . . TRBV30 CAWSVLNYGYTF TGTGCCTGGAGTGTTCTAAACTATGGCTACACCTTC
TRBJ1-4 . TRBD1 TRBV18 CASSPRTGVEKLFF TGTGCCAGCTCACCCCGGACAGGGGTTGAAAAACTGTTTTTT
TRBJ1-6 . . TRBV27 CASRTGTDLSPLHF TGTGCCAGCAGGACCGGGACGGACCTTTCACCCCTCCACTTT
TRBJ1-5 few . TRBV6-6 CASSSLEQPQHF TGTGCCAGCAGTTCTCTAGAGCAGCCCCAGCATTTT